This is a list of T cell receptor beta chains from one sample in a study of shared clonotypes between healthy human individuals. Using immunoSEQ multiplex PCR, the repertoire was profiled, and TCRdb retains in-frame clones only, with some absent. This sample has 1 million to 1.2 million clones; about 80% occur once, and the top ten carry about 0.89%. The sample was memory CD4+ T cells from PBMCs. The receptor set was obtained from a man in his late teens or twenties in good health. Some clones in this sample may be carry-over from other donors' samples. CDR3s include the opening cysteine and the closing phenylalanine or tryptophan. D genes are given only for firm matches. For some rows the clone size is stated as once, few or many, or as a class when expanded; others skip it.

DNA	CDR3	V	size	length	J	D
TGTGCCAGCAGCTTGGGACTGCAGACCTACAATGAGCAGTTCTTC	CASSLGLQTYNEQFF	TRBV5-6	NA	15	TRBJ2-1	NA
TGTGCCAGCAGCTACCCCACCCCGCGGGACACCGGGGAGCTGTTTTTT	CASSYPTPRDTGELFF	TRBV11-2	NA	16	TRBJ2-2	NA
TGTGCCAGCAGCCTGCGGGGGGCGTCGACCTCCTACGAGCAGTACTTC	CASSLRGASTSYEQYF	TRBV28	once	16	TRBJ2-7	TRBD2
TGTGCCAGCACCGGAGGGGCTGGGGAAAAACTGTTTTTT	CASTGGAGEKLFF	TRBV28	NA	13	TRBJ1-4	NA
TGTGCCAGCAGCGCAAGAAAGGGACAGACTGAAGCTTTCTTT	CASSARKGQTEAFF	TRBV5-6	NA	14	TRBJ1-1	TRBD1
TGTGCCAGCAGCTTTTCGACAGGGGGAATAGGAGATCAGCCCCAGCATTTT	CASSFSTGGIGDQPQHF	TRBV7-8	NA	17	TRBJ1-5	TRBD1
TGTGCCAGCACCGGTGCCTACGAGCAGTACTTC	CASTGAYEQYF	TRBV28	NA	11	TRBJ2-7	NA
TGTGCCAGCAGCGAAGGACAGGGTTCGAGGGGCTACACCTTC	CASSEGQGSRGYTF	TRBV9	NA	14	TRBJ1-2	TRBD1
TGTGCCAGCCAAACACGCACAGATACGCAGTATTTT	CASQTRTDTQYF	TRBV28	few	12	TRBJ2-3	NA
TGTGCCATCCGTTCATCCGAGACCCAGTACTTC	CAIRSSETQYF	TRBV10-3	NA	11	TRBJ2-5	NA
TGTGCCAGCAGCGCCTCCACAGGGGGCACTGAAGCTTTCTTT	CASSASTGGTEAFF	TRBV7-3	few	14	TRBJ1-1	TRBD1
TGTGCCAGCAGCTTCTACAGGGAGAATTCACCCCTCCACTTT	CASSFYRENSPLHF	TRBV11-2	NA	14	TRBJ1-6	NA
TGTGCCAGCAGTACCAGTATTTCTGGAAACACCATATATTTT	CASSTSISGNTIYF	TRBV2	NA	14	TRBJ1-3	NA
TGTGCCACCAGCGACAGGGGGAATGCTTTCTTT	CATSDRGNAFF	TRBV15	NA	11	TRBJ1-1	TRBD1
TGTGCCAGCAGTGACCCTAGCGGGCGGAGACAAGAGACCCAGTACTTC	CASSDPSGRRQETQYF	TRBV6-4	few	16	TRBJ2-5	TRBD2
TGTGCCAGCGCCACTAGCGGGATAGACGAGCAGTACTTC	CASATSGIDEQYF	TRBV6-5	NA	13	TRBJ2-7	TRBD2
TGTGCCATCAGCCACACAGACTCTAACTATGGCTACACCTTC	CAISHTDSNYGYTF	TRBV10-3	NA	14	TRBJ1-2	NA
TGCAGTGCTCTTGTGGGGAAAAAACTGTTTTTT	CSALVGKKLFF	TRBV20-1	NA	11	TRBJ1-4	NA
TGCAGCGGCCTATTTGTCGGGTCAGGGAGCGGCTATGGCTACACCTTC	CSGLFVGSGSGYGYTF	TRBV29-1	NA	16	TRBJ1-2	NA
TGTGCCAGCAGCTATATGACAGGGGCCAATCAGCCCCAGCATTTT	CASSYMTGANQPQHF	TRBV11-2	NA	15	TRBJ1-5	TRBD1
TGTGCCAGCAGCCAACCAAGCACAGATACGCAGTATTTT	CASSQPSTDTQYF	TRBV11-1	few	13	TRBJ2-3	NA
TGTGCCAGCAGGCGACTAGCGGGAGGCAATGAGCAGTTCTTC	CASRRLAGGNEQFF	TRBV2	once	14	TRBJ2-1	TRBD2
TGTGCCAGCAGTCAGGGACAACACCGCTACGAGCAGTACTTC	CASSQGQHRYEQYF	TRBV6-6	NA	14	TRBJ2-7	NA
TGTGCCAGCAGTTCTCTCCCGGGACTAGCGACGGGGCAGTACTTC	CASSSLPGLATGQYF	TRBV28	NA	15	TRBJ2-7	TRBD2
TGCGCCAGCAGCTGGGGAGAAGGGACAGGGGGCATCTACGAGCAGTACTTC	CASSWGEGTGGIYEQYF	TRBV5-1	NA	17	TRBJ2-7	TRBD1
TGTGCCAGCTCTCTGGACAGGGGAAGGTCTGGGGCCAACGTCCTGACTTTC	CASSLDRGRSGANVLTF	TRBV18	NA	17	TRBJ2-6	TRBD1
TGTGCCAGCAGTCGGGACACCTACGAGCAGTACTTC	CASSRDTYEQYF	TRBV7-8	few	12	TRBJ2-7	NA
TGCGCCAGCAGCCAGGGAGGACTAGCGGGAGCCCCCTACAATGAGCAGTTCTTC	CASSQGGLAGAPYNEQFF	TRBV4-1	NA	18	TRBJ2-1	TRBD2
TGTGCCAGCAGACCCAAGGAGGCAGGGTTGGGGAGCACTGAAGCTTTCTTT	CASRPKEAGLGSTEAFF	TRBV7-9	NA	17	TRBJ1-1	NA
TGTGCCAGCAGCACTAGTCGAGGGAGGGCCAGAACAGATACGCAGTATTTT	CASSTSRGRARTDTQYF	TRBV7-2	NA	17	TRBJ2-3	TRBD2
TGTGCCGCGACTAGCGGCTACGAGCAGTACTTC	CAATSGYEQYF	TRBV6-6	NA	11	TRBJ2-7	TRBD2
TGTGCCAGCAGTGAAAGGACATCTTCAACTACCGGGGAGCTGTTTTTT	CASSERTSSTTGELFF	TRBV6-1	NA	16	TRBJ2-2	NA
TGTGCCAGCAGTTTATCGGGGGCACTCTATGGCTACACCTTC	CASSLSGALYGYTF	TRBV27	NA	14	TRBJ1-2	NA
TGTGCCAGTAGTTTGGCTAGCGGGAGTATCAGCTACGAGCAGTACTTC	CASSLASGSISYEQYF	TRBV19	NA	16	TRBJ2-7	TRBD2
TGTGCCAGTAGTATAGCCACAGGGGCCTACGAAAAACTGTTTTTT	CASSIATGAYEKLFF	TRBV19	few	15	TRBJ1-4	TRBD1
TGTGCCAGCAGCTTAATAGGGACAGGGGGTGAGACCCAGTACTTC	CASSLIGTGGETQYF	TRBV7-3	once	15	TRBJ2-5	TRBD1
TGTGCCAGCAGCGCTACTAGCGGCTTGAGCTCCTACGAGCAGTACTTC	CASSATSGLSSYEQYF	TRBV2	NA	16	TRBJ2-7	TRBD2
TGTGCCAGCAGTTACAGCTGGATATTAAGCACTGAAGCTTTCTTT	CASSYSWILSTEAFF	TRBV6-5	NA	15	TRBJ1-1	NA
TGCAGCTCAAAGGGACAGAAGGATGGCCACACCTTC	CSSKGQKDGHTF	TRBV29-1	NA	12	TRBJ1-2	TRBD1
TGTGCCAGTAGTCGGGCTAGCAATCAGCCCCAGCATTTT	CASSRASNQPQHF	TRBV19	NA	13	TRBJ1-5	NA
TGTGCCAGCAGCTTGGACCCCGGGACAGGGCTGGAGACCCAGTACTTC	CASSLDPGTGLETQYF	TRBV7-8	NA	16	TRBJ2-5	TRBD1
TGTGCCAGCAGGATACGACAGAACACTGAAGCTTTCTTT	CASRIRQNTEAFF	TRBV6-1	NA	13	TRBJ1-1	NA
TGCAGCGTCCTCAAGGGACAGGCCGCTCCCGGCGAAAAACTGTTTTTT	CSVLKGQAAPGEKLFF	TRBV29-1	NA	16	TRBJ1-4	TRBD1
TGTGCCAGCACCCCCTGGGACGGTGGAAACACCATATATTTT	CASTPWDGGNTIYF	TRBV7-9	NA	14	TRBJ1-3	NA
TGTGCCAGCGGGTTTTTTGCGGAGACCCAGTACTTC	CASGFFAETQYF	TRBV2	NA	12	TRBJ2-5	NA
TGTGCCAGCAGAAACTACGAGCAGTACTTC	CASRNYEQYF	TRBV6-5	NA	10	TRBJ2-7	NA
TGTGCCAGCTCACCGGGGAGGGCGGGCCTCAACTATGGCTACACCTTC	CASSPGRAGLNYGYTF	TRBV18	NA	16	TRBJ1-2	NA
TGTGCCATCAGTGAGCAGGGGTTGAACACTGAAGCTTTCTTT	CAISEQGLNTEAFF	TRBV10-3	NA	14	TRBJ1-1	NA
TGTGCCAGCAGCTCGACAGGGAACAATGAGCAGTTCTTC	CASSSTGNNEQFF	TRBV7-3	NA	13	TRBJ2-1	TRBD1
TGTGCCAGCGGGGGGACTAGCGCAACCTACGAGCAGTACTTC	CASGGTSATYEQYF	TRBV2	NA	14	TRBJ2-7	TRBD2
TGTGCCTGGAGAGGGGGAGCTTTCGAGCAGTACTTC	CAWRGGAFEQYF	TRBV30	NA	12	TRBJ2-7	NA
TGTGCCAGTAAAAAAGCGGGACTCCTGACGCAGCACACCTTC	CASKKAGLLTQHTF	TRBV2	NA	14	TRBJ1-2	NA
TGTGCCAGCAGCCCTGGTCAGACCCAGTACTTC	CASSPGQTQYF	TRBV5-4	few	11	TRBJ2-5	NA
TGCGCCAGCAGCTTGGTGGCGGGAGTCTATGGCAATGAGCAGTTCTTC	CASSLVAGVYGNEQFF	TRBV5-1	NA	16	TRBJ2-1	TRBD2
TGTGCCAGCAGCTCGTACAGGAGCACCGGGGAGCTGTTTTTT	CASSSYRSTGELFF	TRBV11-2	NA	14	TRBJ2-2	NA
TGTGCCATACGATTCCGGGAGAACACCGGGGAGCTGTTTTTT	CAIRFRENTGELFF	TRBV10-3	NA	14	TRBJ2-2	NA
TGTGCCAGCTCACCCTACAGGGTCGGGGACACTGAAGCTTTCTTT	CASSPYRVGDTEAFF	TRBV18	NA	15	TRBJ1-1	NA
TGTGCCAGCAGTTCAGGGGGGGGAAGGAGCGAAAAACTGTTTTTT	CASSSGGGRSEKLFF	TRBV28	NA	15	TRBJ1-4	TRBD1
TGCAGCGTGATGGGACAAGCCCTTAACTATGGCTACACCTTC	CSVMGQALNYGYTF	TRBV29-1	few	14	TRBJ1-2	NA